The next 21 T cell receptor beta chains were all read from a single sample in a study of post-analysis software for immune sequencing data. Findings and limits, study-wide: With TRBV5-6, TRBV5-1 and TRBV20-1 included, several TRBV segments were more frequent in patients than in controls.

The TCR beta cDNA libraries carried unique molecular identifiers. From the PCR reads, TCRdb called clonotypes with MiXCR, one entry per CDR3 protein. The sample contains 800,000 to 950,000 distinct CDR3 sequences, 53% of which appear only once. The antigens of these receptors remain unknown. Sample: blood. The receptors stem from a girl aged 10 to 17 with multiple sclerosis.

The chain recombines TRBV5-1 with TRBJ2-4; 9 bases map to TRBD1. TRBJ2-7 explains the end of the DNA better; the J call may be wrong. Germline V CDR1 and CDR2: SGHRS, YFSETQ. The CDR3 totals 16 residues. This CDR3 reads CASSWEGQGITYEQYF. The CDR3 coding sequence is TGCGCCAGCAGCTGGGAAGGACAGGGGATCACCTACGAGCAGTACTTC.

The V and J genes are TRBV7-9 and TRBJ2-5, with D possibly being TRBD1 (6 bases). CDR1 is SEHNR and CDR2 is FQNEAQ in the germline V gene (reference sequence). The V gene lost 5 bases and the J gene lost 5 bases, with 18 bases spanning the gap. This CDR3 contains 15 residues. CDR3 in amino acids: CASSPGHTLLETQYF. In DNA form, the CDR3 reads TGTGCCAGCAGCCCGGGACACACATTGTTGGAGACCCAGTACTTC.

V gene TRBV5-1 combines with J gene TRBJ2-3, with 7 nucleotides matching TRBD2. CDR1 SGHRS and CDR2 YFSETQ come from the germline V gene. CDR3 length equals 15 residues. V was clipped by 7 bases and J by 1 base; unmatched bases: 9. The CDR3 region is CASRSGTTGTDTQYF. CDR3 DNA: TGCGCCAGCCGTTCCGGGACTACCGGCACAGATACGCAGTATTTT.

The sample holds a few counts of this clonotype. The gene calls are TRBV12-3 or TRBV12-4 and TRBJ2-7, with D possibly being TRBD1 (6 bases). The CDR3 has 14 amino acids. Trimming pared 8 bases from V and 2 bases from J, leaving 16 bases between. The CDR3 DNA reads TGTGCCAGCCCTTCCGCGGCAGGGGCCTACGAGCAGTACTTC. Its translation: CASPSAAGAYEQYF.

V gene TRBV12-3 or TRBV12-4 combines with J gene TRBJ1-4; D ambiguous. Trimming pared 6 bases from V and 3 bases from J, leaving 17 bases between. The CDR3 has 16 residues. CDR3 amino acids: CASSRGRVLANEKLFF. The CDR3 coding sequence is TGTGCCAGCAGCCGAGGACGGGTGCTGGCTAATGAAAAACTGTTTTTT.

This clonotype was found once. V usage is TRBV25-1 and J usage is TRBJ1-1, with 10 positions matching TRBD1. J gave up 1 base and V 7 bases, and 3 bases lay outside the gene matches. Germline CDR1 is MGHDK and CDR2 is SYGVNS. The CDR3 loop spans 14 amino acids. The CDR3 DNA reads TGTGCCAGCACCCGGACAGGGGGGAACACTGAAGCTTTCTTT. Protein product: CASTRTGGNTEAFF.

V usage is TRBV12-3 or TRBV12-4 and J usage is TRBJ2-3; 9 bases line up with TRBD1. V was pared by 5 bases and J by 1 base, with 7 bases of the junction left unmatched. The CDR3 has 16 amino acids. The CDR3 DNA sequence: TGTGCCAGCAGTACCACCGACAGGGGGGGCACAGATACGCAGTATTTT. Its protein product is CASSTTDRGGTDTQYF.

This clonotype was seen only a few times. The chain uses TRBV25-1 and TRBJ2-5; tentative D call: TRBD2 (6 bases). The CDR3 contains 15 residues. Germline CDR1 reads MGHDK; CDR2 reads SYGVNS. Trimming stripped 5 bases from V and 1 base from J, with 14 bases between. The CDR3 DNA follows: TGTGCCAGCAGTTTCGACCGGGACTTCCAAGAGACCCAGTACTTC. Its protein product is CASSFDRDFQETQYF.

The V call is TRBV29-1, the J call TRBJ1-1; 9 bases are a match to TRBD1. Trimming at V came to 6 bases and at J to 4 bases, leaving 6 bases not matched to a gene. This CDR3 has 13 amino acids. CDR1 is SQVTM, CDR2 ANQGSEA, per germline. CDR3 residues: CSVGQGVGTEAFF. CDR3 bases: TGCAGCGTGGGACAGGGAGTAGGCACTGAAGCTTTCTTT.

The chain recombines TRBV4-2 with TRBJ2-3, with D possibly matching TRBD2 (7 bases). CDR3 length: 17 residues. V lost 1 base to trimming and J lost 6 bases, with 20 bases between them. The germline CDR1 and CDR2 sequences are LGHNA and YNFKEQ. CDR3 in amino acids: CASSQALRGADTDTQYF. As DNA, the CDR3 is TGTGCCAGCAGCCAAGCTCTTCGGGGGGCCGACACGGATACGCAGTATTTT.

This clonotype was observed a handful of times. The gene calls are TRBV5-1 and TRBJ2-5, with a possible D match to TRBD1 (5 bases). This CDR3 contains 14 residues. Per the germline V gene, CDR1 is SGHRS and CDR2 is YFSETQ. The germline V and J ends were trimmed by 4 bases and 6 bases, with 16 bases remaining between them. In DNA form, the CDR3 reads TGCGCCAGCAGCCTAACAGGTGACCAGAAGACCCAGTACTTC. As protein: CASSLTGDQKTQYF. Filled out from reference TRBV5-1 and TRBJ2-5, the complete variable domain reads KAGVTQTPRYLIKTRGQQVTLSCSPISGHRSVSWYQQTPGQGLQFLFEYFSETQRNKGNFPGRFSGRQFSNSRSEMNVSTLELGDSALYLCASSLTGDQKTQYFGPGTRLLVL.

The chain joins TRBV3-1 to TRBJ2-7, with D possibly being TRBD2 (5 bases). The CDR3 has 12 amino acids. CDR1 is LGHDT, CDR2 YNNKEL, per germline (reference sequence). V lost 3 bases, J lost 2 bases, and 5 bases lay in between. CDR3 sequence reads: CASSHGAYEQYF. CDR3 nucleotides: TGTGCCAGCAGCCACGGGGCCTACGAGCAGTACTTC.

The chain couples TRBV3-1 to TRBJ2-7; possibly TRBD1 or TRBD2 for D (5 bases each). Trimming took off 3 bases at V and 4 bases at J, with 13 bases between the two ends. Per germline, CDR1 LGHDT and CDR2 YNNKEL (reference sequence). CDR3 length: 14 amino acids. The DNA for the CDR3 is TGTGCCAGCAGCCAGCTGGGCAGGGAGTACGAGCAGTACTTC. It encodes CASSQLGREYEQYF.

The rearrangement links TRBV5-1 to TRBJ2-1; tentative D call: TRBD1 (7 bases). Germline lookup yields CDR1 SGHRS and CDR2 YFSETQ. The CDR3 totals 17 residues. V shed 3 bases and J shed 4 bases, with 20 bases lying between them. The CDR3 spells CASSSQAGTEVYNEQFF. In nucleotides, the CDR3 is TGCGCCAGCAGCTCTCAGGCGGGGACAGAGGTATACAATGAGCAGTTCTTC.

V and J are TRBV5-1 and TRBJ2-5; D not certain. The V end lost 2 bases, the J end lost 7 bases, and 12 bases lay between the germline ends. The CDR3 length is 13 residues. Germline CDR1 reads SGHRS; CDR2 reads YFSETQ. The CDR3 spells CASSFHGPRTQYF. CDR3 bases: TGCGCCAGCAGCTTTCACGGGCCAAGGACCCAGTACTTC.

The V and J genes are TRBV6-6 and TRBJ2-7, with 9 bases matching TRBD1. V shed 8 bases and J 0 bases; nucleotides not matched to a gene: 5. This CDR3 region has 14 residues. The germline V gene has CDR1 MNHNY and CDR2 SVGAGI (reference sequence). The chain's CDR3 is CASGTGGSSYEQYF. CDR3 nucleotides: TGTGCCAGCGGCACAGGGGGCTCCTCCTACGAGCAGTACTTC.

This sequence joins TRBV29-1 and TRBJ2-5; D may be TRBD2 (5 bases). The CDR3 loop spans 13 amino acids. Germline V lookup: CDR1 SQVTM, CDR2 ANQGSEA. The V gene lost 4 bases and the J gene lost 5 bases, with 14 bases spanning the gap. As DNA, the CDR3 is TGCAGCGTTGGGTTGGGAGATCGGGAGACCCAGTACTTC. Its translation: CSVGLGDRETQYF.

V is TRBV27 and J is TRBJ2-1, with 7 bases that match TRBD2. Germline V lookup: CDR1 MNHEY, CDR2 SMNVEV (reference sequence). This CDR3 spans 16 amino acids. J gave up 6 bases and V 0 bases, and 8 bases lay outside the gene matches. In nucleotides, the CDR3 is TGTGCCAGCAGTTTATCGACCGGGAGGAGAAGCAATGAGCAGTTCTTC. It encodes CASSLSTGRRSNEQFF.

Only a few counts were recorded for this clonotype. This chain joins TRBV5-1 and TRBJ1-1; 12 bases align to TRBD1. The germline CDR1 and CDR2 sequences are SGHRS and YFSETQ. J lost 1 base, V lost 1 base, and 11 bases had no gene match. CDR3 size: 19 residues. The CDR3 DNA is TGCGCCAGCAGCTTGTTGGGATCGGGACAGGGGGCTAAGAACACTGAAGCTTTCTTT. Its protein product is CASSLLGSGQGAKNTEAFF.

V is TRBV4-1 and J is TRBJ2-5; D gene unclear. The J call may be in error: the DNA end matches TRBJ2-7 better. The CDR3 contains 14 residues. Germline lookup yields CDR1 MGHRA and CDR2 YSYEKL. This chain's CDR3 is CASSQPRSAYEQYF. The CDR3 DNA follows: TGCGCCAGCAGCCAACCTCGGTCGGCGTACGAGCAGTACTTC.

This sequence joins TRBV18 and TRBJ1-2, with a weak D call TRBD1 (5 bases). V was shortened by 0 bases and J by 4 bases, with 12 bases between the two germline ends. Per the germline V gene, CDR1 is KGHSH and CDR2 is LQKENI. The CDR3 runs to 15 residues. CDR3 bases: TGTGCCAGCTCACCACCCGAGGGGCTAAGCTATGGCTACACCTTC. Translating gives CASSPPEGLSYGYTF.